This T cell receptor (beta chain) was obtained from a study of preoperative IRX-2 immunotherapy in early breast cancer. The treatment here: preoperative locoregional IRX-2 cytokine immunotherapy. Preoperative locoregional IRX-2 cytokine immunotherapy was tested in the phase Ib source study. The protocol was immunoSEQ multiplex PCR, while the TCRdb copy is restricted to in-frame clones and leaves out a portion. The sample has 95,000 to 100,000 clones; around 86% are singletons. The CDR3 length is 14 residues. The receptor was derived from a human donor with breast cancer. The sample was tumor tissue, taken after IRX-2 immunotherapy. The V and J genes are TRBV12-2 and TRBJ1-3. TRBV12-2 is a listed pseudogene. In DNA, the CDR3 is TGTGCCACCTGGGACCAAGCATCTGGAAACACCATATATTTT. It translates to CATWDQASGNTIYF.